This TCR beta chain was sequenced during a study of cytomegalovirus exposure and HLA in healthy donors. Across the whole study: In a later analysis, it was reported that the approximately 120 validation repertoires had been produced on the same platform as the 670 or so repertoires belonging to the first cohort.

Clones were read by immunoSEQ multiplex PCR, and TCRdb kept only the in-frame ones, dropping some. Of some 140,000 clones listed, less than 90% were seen once; the top ten hold 20% to 25%. V lost 5 bases to trimming and J lost 4 bases, with 15 bases between them. Germline V gene data show CDR1 as SGHTA and CDR2 as FQGNSA. The CDR3 is 15 amino acids. Note on this clone: As yet, its antigen is unknown.

The study, taken as a whole, reports: Listed as cytomegalovirus-associated were about 160 TCR beta chains.

The receptor was derived from a man in his late teens or twenties in good health and CMV-seropositive. The sequenced sample consisted of PBMCs. The V call is TRBV7-2, the J call TRBJ1-3; tentatively, D is TRBD1 (6 bases). The CDR3, as DNA: TGTGCCAGCAGCCAAGGGGGGGCTACAGGAAACACCATATATTTT. Its translation is CASSQGGATGNTIYF. Full variable domain (missing parts from reference TRBV7-2 and TRBJ1-3): GAGVSQSPSNKVTEKGKDVELRCDPISGHTALYWYRQSLGQGLEFLIYFQGNSAPDKSGLPSDRFSAERTGGSVSTLTIQRTQQEDSAVYLCASSQGGATGNTIYFGEGSWLTVV.